This T cell receptor (beta chain) was found in a study of T cell repertoires in cytomegalovirus infection. As for the study in general: Indicated by public TCR beta signatures were CMV infection and matching HLA type. Notes on the study in general: Using cumulative public TCR beta family frequency, the authors identified those who carried CMV together with the relevant HLA. HLA-C-restricted CMV clonotypes gave the most frequent clonotype in two of eight donors.

Each CDR3 protein gets one entry after TCRdb re-called the reads with MiXCR. The sample holds roughly 640,000 distinct CDR3 sequences, approximately 24% seen once. This clonotype was seen repeatedly, ten times or more. No antigen is known for it. The CDR3 extends over 14 amino acids. Germline CDR1 MDHEN, CDR2 SYDVKM. Trimming took 2 bases from V and 1 from J, leaving 8 bases between them. The receptor was isolated from a human donor in good health (CMV status not recorded). Some clones in this sample may be carry-over from other donors' samples. What was sequenced was CD8+ T cells from PBMCs. This rearrangement joins TRBV28 to TRBJ1-1; D is undetermined. CDR3: CASSLPGPNTEAFF. The CDR3 coding sequence is TGTGCCAGCAGTTTACCGGGTCCGAACACTGAAGCTTTCTTT. The full variable domain, with the rest looked up from reference TRBV28 and TRBJ1-1, is DVKVTQSSRYLVKRTGEKVFLECVQDMDHENMFWYRQDPGLGLRLIYFSYDVKMKEKGDIPEGYSVSREKKERFSLILESASTNQTSMYLCASSLPGPNTEAFFGQGTRLTVV.